Presented here are 5 T cell receptor beta chains from one specimen sequenced in a study of blood T cell repertoires in COVID-19. Using immunoSEQ multiplex PCR, the repertoire was profiled, and TCRdb retains in-frame clones only, with some absent. Seen here are approximately 210,000 clones, 80% observed once, and the top ten hold around 4.7%. Sequenced input: PBMCs or T cells enriched from blood (not recorded which). Source of these receptors: a man aged 30 to 39 with acute COVID-19.

This clone was recorded only once. The gene calls are TRBV14 and TRBJ2-3, with TRBD1 identical over 7 bases. The CDR3 covers 18 residues. CDR1 is SGHDN, CDR2 FVKESK, per germline. The V and J ends lost 5 bases and 3 bases, in that order; junction bases with no gene match: 17. The CDR3 loop reads CASSLDRRNQWGTDTQYF. Here the CDR3 DNA reads TGTGCCAGCAGCTTGGACAGGCGAAACCAATGGGGGACAGATACGCAGTATTTT.

The chain joins TRBV6-1 to TRBJ2-6, with 8 positions matching TRBD2. This CDR3 region has 17 residues. Trimming removed 0 bases from V and 0 bases from J; junction bases left unmatched: 1. The germline CDR1 and CDR2 sequences are MNHNS and SASEGT. The DNA for the CDR3 is TGTGCCAGCAGTGAAGCAGCGGGGGTCTCTGGGGCCAACGTCCTGACTTTC. It yields the protein CASSEAAGVSGANVLTF.

This sequence joins TRBV27 and TRBJ2-7; 7 nucleotides line up with TRBD2. CDR3 length: 16 amino acids. Looked up from germline, CDR1 is MNHEY and CDR2 is SMNVEV (reference sequence). V shed 3 bases and J 5 bases; nucleotides not matched to a gene: 13. CDR3 protein: CASSFSVLRGIDEQYF. In DNA, the CDR3 is TGTGCCAGCAGTTTTAGTGTGTTGCGGGGGATCGACGAGCAGTACTTC.

This clone was observed a single time. The V gene is TRBV5-1, the J gene TRBJ2-1; 16 bases line up with TRBD2. This CDR3 is 16 amino acids long. V dropped 5 bases and J dropped 7; count of bases not matched to a gene: 6. Germline V gene lookup returns CDR1 SGHRS and CDR2 YFSETQ. CDR3 DNA sequence: TGCGCCAGCAGTCTGGGACTAGCGGGGGGGAGAAATGAGCAGTTCTTC. As protein: CASSLGLAGGRNEQFF.

The J gene is TRBJ2-7, the V gene TRBV6-5; D is perhaps TRBD2 (6 bases). Germline V gene lookup returns CDR1 MNHEY and CDR2 SVGAGI. This CDR3 spans 14 amino acids. The ends were cut back, 2 bases at V and 5 bases at J, with 13 bases in the middle. The CDR3: CASSYGSGSNEQYF. In DNA, the CDR3 is TGTGCCAGCAGTTACGGGTCCGGGAGCAACGAGCAGTACTTC.